This T cell receptor (beta chain) was observed in a study of T-cell reconstitution after alpha-beta-depleted transplantation in children. Per germline, CDR1 SGHDN and CDR2 FVKESK. The CDR3 totals 16 residues. V lost 1 base, J lost 4 bases, and 4 bases stayed unmatched. This clonotype was counted between two and nine times. The TCRbeta library was prepared with unique molecular identifiers. In TCRdb, the PCR reads were re-called with MiXCR into one record per CDR3 protein. The data hold around 500,000 distinct CDR3 sequences, with under 15% observed a single time. The specimen was PBMCs from the stem cell graft donor, collected from the stem cell graft. This sequence originates from a human donor who donated a stem cell graft to a child with combined immunodeficiency. The chain employs TRBV14 and TRBJ2-7; 13 bases map to TRBD2. The CDR3, as DNA: TGTGCCAGCAGCCAAGCGGGACTAGCGGGAATATACGAGCAGTACTTC. This translates into CASSQAGLAGIYEQYF.